This TCR beta chain was obtained from a study of T-cell memory formation after mild COVID-19. TCRdb independently ran MiXCR on the 5' RACE reads; one entry per CDR3 protein. The table records fewer than 350,000 distinct CDR3 sequences, around 15% of them present only once. CDR1 and CDR2 (germline): LGHNA, YSLEER. V lost 0 bases, J lost 1 base, and 7 bases lay in between. CDR3 size: 15 residues. The clonotype originates from a young man who had mild COVID-19 (a few samples of this study predate the infection). Cell type and time point are not known. V usage is TRBV4-3 and J usage is TRBJ1-5, with D maybe TRBD1 (5 bases). The sample consisted of PBMCs or a T cell subset sorted from them (not recorded which). The CDR3 protein is CASSQDSGSNQPQHF. Here the CDR3 DNA reads TGCGCCAGCAGCCAAGATTCAGGGAGCAATCAGCCCCAGCATTTT.